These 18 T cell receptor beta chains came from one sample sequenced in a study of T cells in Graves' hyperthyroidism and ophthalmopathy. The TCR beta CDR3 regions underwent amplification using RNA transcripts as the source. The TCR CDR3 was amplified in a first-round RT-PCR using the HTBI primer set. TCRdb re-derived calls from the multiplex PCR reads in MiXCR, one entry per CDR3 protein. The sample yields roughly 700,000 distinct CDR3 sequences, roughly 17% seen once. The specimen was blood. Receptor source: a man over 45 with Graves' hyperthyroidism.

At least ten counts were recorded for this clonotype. The DNA of the CDR3 is TGTGCCAGCAGGGCCCCGGGACAGGAGAACGAGCAGTACTTC. Protein: CASRAPGQENEQYF. The V gene is TRBV28, the J gene TRBJ2-7; 8 positions match TRBD1. Trimming at V came to 6 bases and at J to 5 bases, leaving 9 bases not matched to a gene. The CDR3 spans 14 residues. The V gene's germline CDR1 is MDHEN and CDR2 SYDVKM. The whole variable domain, filled in from reference TRBV28 and TRBJ2-7, reads DVKVTQSSRYLVKRTGEKVFLECVQDMDHENMFWYRQDPGLGLRLIYFSYDVKMKEKGDIPEGYSVSREKKERFSLILESASTNQTSMYLCASRAPGQENEQYFGPGTRLTVT.

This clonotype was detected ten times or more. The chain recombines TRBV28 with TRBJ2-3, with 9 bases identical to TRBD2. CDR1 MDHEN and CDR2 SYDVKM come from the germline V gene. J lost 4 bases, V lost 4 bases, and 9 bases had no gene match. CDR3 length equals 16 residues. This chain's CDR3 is CASSWPAGGLADTQYF. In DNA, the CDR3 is TGTGCCAGCAGTTGGCCTGCGGGAGGGCTGGCAGATACGCAGTATTTT.

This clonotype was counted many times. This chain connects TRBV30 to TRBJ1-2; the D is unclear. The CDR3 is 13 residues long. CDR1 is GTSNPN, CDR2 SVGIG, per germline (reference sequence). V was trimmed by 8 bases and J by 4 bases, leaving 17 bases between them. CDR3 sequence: CATDRPGSYGYTF. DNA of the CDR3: TGTGCCACCGACCGGCCGGGTTCCTATGGCTACACCTTC. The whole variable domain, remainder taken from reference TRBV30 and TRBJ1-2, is SQTIHQWPATLVQPVGSPLSLECTVEGTSNPNLYWYRQAAGRGLQLLFYSVGIGQISSEVPQNLSASRPQDRQFILSSKKLLLSDSGFYLCATDRPGSYGYTFGSGTRLTVV.

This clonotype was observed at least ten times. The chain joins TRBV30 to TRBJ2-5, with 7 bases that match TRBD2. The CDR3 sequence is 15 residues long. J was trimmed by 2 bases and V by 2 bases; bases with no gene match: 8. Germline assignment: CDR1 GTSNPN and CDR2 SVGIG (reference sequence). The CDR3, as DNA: TGTGCCTGGAGTTGGATGGGAGGGGCTCAAGAGACCCAGTACTTC. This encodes CAWSWMGGAQETQYF.

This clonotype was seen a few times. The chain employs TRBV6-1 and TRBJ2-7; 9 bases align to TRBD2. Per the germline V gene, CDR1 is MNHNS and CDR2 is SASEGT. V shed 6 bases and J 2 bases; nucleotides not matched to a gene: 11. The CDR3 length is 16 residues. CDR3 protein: CASSQGHSGSTYEQYF. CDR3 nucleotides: TGTGCCAGCAGCCAGGGACATAGCGGGAGCACCTACGAGCAGTACTTC.

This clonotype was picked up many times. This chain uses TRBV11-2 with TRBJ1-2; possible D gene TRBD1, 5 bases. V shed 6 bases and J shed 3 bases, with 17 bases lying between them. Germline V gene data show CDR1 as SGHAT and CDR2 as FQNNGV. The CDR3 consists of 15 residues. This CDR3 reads CASRRPGRRDYGYTF. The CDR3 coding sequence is TGTGCCAGCAGGCGGCCGGGACGGCGGGACTATGGCTACACCTTC.

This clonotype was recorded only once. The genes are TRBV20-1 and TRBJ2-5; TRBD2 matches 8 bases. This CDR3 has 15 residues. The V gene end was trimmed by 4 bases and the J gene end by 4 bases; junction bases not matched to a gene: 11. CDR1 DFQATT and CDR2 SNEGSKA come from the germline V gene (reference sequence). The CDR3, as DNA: TGCAGTGCTACCCTCGGGTTAGCGGGAAGAGAGACCCAGTACTTC. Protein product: CSATLGLAGRETQYF.

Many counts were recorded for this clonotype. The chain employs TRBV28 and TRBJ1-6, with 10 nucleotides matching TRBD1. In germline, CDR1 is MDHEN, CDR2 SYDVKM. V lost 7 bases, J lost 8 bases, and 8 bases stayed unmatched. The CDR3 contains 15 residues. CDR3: CASTLLGTGDSPLHF. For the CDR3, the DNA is TGTGCCAGCACCTTACTGGGGACAGGGGATTCACCCCTCCACTTT.

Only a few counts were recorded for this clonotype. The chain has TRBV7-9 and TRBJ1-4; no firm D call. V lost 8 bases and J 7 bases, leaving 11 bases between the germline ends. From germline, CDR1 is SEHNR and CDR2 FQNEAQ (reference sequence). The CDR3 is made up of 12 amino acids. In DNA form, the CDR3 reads TGTGCCAGCGGGTCTTCGACTGAAAAACTGTTTTTT. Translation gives CASGSSTEKLFF.

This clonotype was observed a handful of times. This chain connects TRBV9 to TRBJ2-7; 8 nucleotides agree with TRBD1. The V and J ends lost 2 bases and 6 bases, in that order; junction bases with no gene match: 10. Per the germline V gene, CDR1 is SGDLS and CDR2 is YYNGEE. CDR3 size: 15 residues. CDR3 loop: CASSVRSTGAVEQYF. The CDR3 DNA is TGTGCCAGCAGCGTCCGATCGACAGGGGCAGTCGAGCAGTACTTC.

The CDR3 reads CASSYSKFGSPPYEQYF. The CDR3 DNA reads as TGTGCCAGCAGTTACTCGAAATTCGGAAGCCCTCCCTACGAGCAGTACTTC. V is TRBV6-9 and J is TRBJ2-7; D gene ambiguous. The CDR3 sequence is 17 residues long. The germline V gene encodes CDR1 MNHGY and CDR2 SVAAGI. V was trimmed by 3 bases and J by 2 bases, leaving 20 bases between them.

CDR3 loop: CAWSGRTDLNTGELFF. CDR3 nucleotide sequence: TGTGCCTGGAGTGGCCGGACGGACTTGAACACCGGGGAGCTGTTTTTT. V gene TRBV30 combines with J gene TRBJ2-2; D possibly corresponds to TRBD2 (5 bases). The germline V gene encodes CDR1 GTSNPN and CDR2 SVGIG (reference sequence). Trimming shortened V by 1 base and J by 1 base, and 13 bases separated the two germline ends. This CDR3 contains 16 residues.

For the CDR3, the DNA is TGTGCCAGCAGCCAAATCCGAACGGGTCTAGCGGGAGAGACCCAGTACTTC. It codes for CASSQIRTGLAGETQYF. This chain uses TRBV5-6 with TRBJ2-5, with 8 bases matching TRBD2. After removal of 4 bases from V and 4 bases from J, the junction contained 15 bases not matched to a gene. CDR1 is SGHDT and CDR2 is YYEEEE in the germline V gene. CDR3 length: 17 amino acids.

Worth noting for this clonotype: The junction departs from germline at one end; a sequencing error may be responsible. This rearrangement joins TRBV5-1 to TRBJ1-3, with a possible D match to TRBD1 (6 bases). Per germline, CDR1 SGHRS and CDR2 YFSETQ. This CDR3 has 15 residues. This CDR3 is CASSIGTNSGDTIYF. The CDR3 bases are TGCGCCAGCAGCATTGGGACAAACTCTGGAGACACCATATATTTT. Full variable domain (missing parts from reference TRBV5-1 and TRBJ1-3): KAGVTQTPRYLIKTRGQQVTLSCSPISGHRSVSWYQQTPGQGLQFLFEYFSETQRNKGNFPGRFSGRQFSNSRSEMNVSTLELGDSALYLCASSIGTNSGDTIYFGEGSWLTVV.

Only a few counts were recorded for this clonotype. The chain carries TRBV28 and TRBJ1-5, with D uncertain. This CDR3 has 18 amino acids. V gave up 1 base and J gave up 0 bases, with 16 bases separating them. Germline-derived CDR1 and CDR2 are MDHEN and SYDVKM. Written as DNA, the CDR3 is TGTGCCAGCAGTTTATTGTGGACGGAGGCCCTTAGCAATCAGCCCCAGCATTTT. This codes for CASSLLWTEALSNQPQHF.

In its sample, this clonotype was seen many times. CDR3 in DNA: TGTGCCAGCAGTTTAGAGAACACGGATACGCAGTATTTT. Protein sequence: CASSLENTDTQYF. The chain uses TRBV28 and TRBJ2-3; D uncertain. CDR3 length equals 13 residues. V lost 2 bases, J lost 6 bases, and 9 bases lay in between. Germline V CDR1 and CDR2: MDHEN, SYDVKM.

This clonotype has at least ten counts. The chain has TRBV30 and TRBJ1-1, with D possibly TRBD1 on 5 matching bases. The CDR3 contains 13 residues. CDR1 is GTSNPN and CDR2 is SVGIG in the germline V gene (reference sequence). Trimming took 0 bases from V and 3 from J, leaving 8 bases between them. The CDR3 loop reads CAWSVGEYTEAFF. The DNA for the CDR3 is TGTGCCTGGAGTGTGGGGGAGTACACTGAAGCTTTCTTT.

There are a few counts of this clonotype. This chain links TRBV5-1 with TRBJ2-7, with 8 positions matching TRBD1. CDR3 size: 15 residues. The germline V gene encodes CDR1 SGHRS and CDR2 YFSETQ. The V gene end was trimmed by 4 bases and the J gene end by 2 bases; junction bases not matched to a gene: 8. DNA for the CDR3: TGCGCCAGCAGCCATACAGGGGGTGATACCTACGAGCAGTACTTC. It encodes CASSHTGGDTYEQYF.